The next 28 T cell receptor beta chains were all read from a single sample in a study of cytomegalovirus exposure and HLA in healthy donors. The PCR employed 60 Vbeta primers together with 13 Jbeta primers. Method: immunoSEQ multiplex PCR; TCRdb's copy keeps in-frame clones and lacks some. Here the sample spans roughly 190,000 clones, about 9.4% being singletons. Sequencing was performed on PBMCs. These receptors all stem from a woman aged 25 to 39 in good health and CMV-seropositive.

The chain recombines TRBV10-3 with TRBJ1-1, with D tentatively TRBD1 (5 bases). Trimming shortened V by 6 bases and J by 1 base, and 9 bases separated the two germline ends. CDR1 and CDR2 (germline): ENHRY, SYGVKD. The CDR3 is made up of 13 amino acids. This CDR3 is CAIRPTANTEAFF. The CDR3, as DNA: TGTGCCATCAGACCGACAGCGAACACTGAAGCTTTCTTT.

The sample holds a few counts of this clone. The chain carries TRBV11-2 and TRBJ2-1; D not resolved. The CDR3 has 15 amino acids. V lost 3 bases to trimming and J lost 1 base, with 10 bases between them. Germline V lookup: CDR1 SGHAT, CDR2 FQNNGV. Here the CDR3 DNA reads TGTGCCAGCAGCTTTTCAAGCGCATCCTACAATGAGCAGTTCTTC. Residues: CASSFSSASYNEQFF.

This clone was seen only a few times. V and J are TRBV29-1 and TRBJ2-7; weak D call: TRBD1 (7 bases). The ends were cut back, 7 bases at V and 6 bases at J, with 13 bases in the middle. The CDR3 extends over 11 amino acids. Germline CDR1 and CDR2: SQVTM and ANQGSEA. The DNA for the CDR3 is TGCAGCGGCGGGACAGCACGCGAGCAGTACTTC. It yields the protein CSGGTAREQYF.

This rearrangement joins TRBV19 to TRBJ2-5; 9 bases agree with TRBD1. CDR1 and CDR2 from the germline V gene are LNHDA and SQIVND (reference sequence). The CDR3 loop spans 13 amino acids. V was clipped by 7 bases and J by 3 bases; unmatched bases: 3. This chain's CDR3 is CASKGQGKETQYF. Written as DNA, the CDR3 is TGTGCCAGTAAGGGACAGGGAAAAGAGACCCAGTACTTC.

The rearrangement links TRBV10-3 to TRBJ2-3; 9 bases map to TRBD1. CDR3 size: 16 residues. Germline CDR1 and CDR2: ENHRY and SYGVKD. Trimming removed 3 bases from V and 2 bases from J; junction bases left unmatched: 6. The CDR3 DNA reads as TGTGCCATCAGTGACCCAGGACAGGGGATCACAGATACGCAGTATTTT. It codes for CAISDPGQGITDTQYF.

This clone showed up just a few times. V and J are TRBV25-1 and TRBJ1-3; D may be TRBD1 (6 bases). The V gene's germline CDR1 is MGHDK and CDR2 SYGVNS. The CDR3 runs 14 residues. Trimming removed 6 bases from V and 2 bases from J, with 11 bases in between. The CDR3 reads CASSPRTAGNTIYF. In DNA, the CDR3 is TGTGCCAGCAGCCCGAGGACAGCTGGAAACACCATATATTTT. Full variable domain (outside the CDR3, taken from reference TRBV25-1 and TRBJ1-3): EADIYQTPRYLVIGTGKKITLECSQTMGHDKMYWYQQDPGMELHLIHYSYGVNSTEKGDLSSESTVSRIRTEHFPLTLESARPSHTSQYLCASSPRTAGNTIYFGEGSWLTVV.

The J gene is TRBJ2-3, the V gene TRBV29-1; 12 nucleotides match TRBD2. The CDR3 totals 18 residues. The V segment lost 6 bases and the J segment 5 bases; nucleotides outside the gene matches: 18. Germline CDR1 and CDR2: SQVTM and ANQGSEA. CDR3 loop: CSVLNGLTSGRGKDTQYF. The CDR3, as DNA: TGCAGCGTCCTCAATGGTTTGACTAGCGGGAGAGGGAAAGATACGCAGTATTTT.

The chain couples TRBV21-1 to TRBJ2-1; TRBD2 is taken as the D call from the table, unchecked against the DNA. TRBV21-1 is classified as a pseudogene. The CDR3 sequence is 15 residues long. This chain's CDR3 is CASSHGLAGVNEQFF. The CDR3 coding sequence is TGTGCCAGCAGCCATGGACTAGCGGGAGTCAATGAGCAGTTCTTC.

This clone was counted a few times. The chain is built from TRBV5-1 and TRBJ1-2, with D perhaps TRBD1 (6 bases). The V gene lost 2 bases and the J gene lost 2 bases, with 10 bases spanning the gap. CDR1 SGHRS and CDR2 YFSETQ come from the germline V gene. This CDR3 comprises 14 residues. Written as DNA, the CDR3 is TGCGCCAGCAGCTTACAGGGCTTAAACTATGGCTACACCTTC. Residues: CASSLQGLNYGYTF. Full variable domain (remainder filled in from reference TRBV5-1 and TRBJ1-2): KAGVTQTPRYLIKTRGQQVTLSCSPISGHRSVSWYQQTPGQGLQFLFEYFSETQRNKGNFPGRFSGRQFSNSRSEMNVSTLELGDSALYLCASSLQGLNYGYTFGSGTRLTVV.

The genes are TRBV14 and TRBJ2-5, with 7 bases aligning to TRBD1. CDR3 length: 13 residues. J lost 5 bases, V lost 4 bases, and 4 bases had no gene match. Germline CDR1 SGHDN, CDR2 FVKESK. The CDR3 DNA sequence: TGTGCCAGCAGCCTTTTCAGGGGGGAGACCCAGTACTTC. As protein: CASSLFRGETQYF.

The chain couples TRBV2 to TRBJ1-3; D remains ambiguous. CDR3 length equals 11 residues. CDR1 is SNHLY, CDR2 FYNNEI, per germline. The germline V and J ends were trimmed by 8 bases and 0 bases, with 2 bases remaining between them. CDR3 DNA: TGTGCCAGCCGCTCTGGAAACACCATATATTTT. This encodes CASRSGNTIYF. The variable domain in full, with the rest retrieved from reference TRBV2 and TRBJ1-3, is EPEVTQTPSHQVTQMGQEVILRCVPISNHLYFYWYRQILGQKVEFLVSFYNNEISEKSEIFDDQFSVERPDGSNFTLKIRSTKLEDSAMYFCASRSGNTIYFGEGSWLTVV.

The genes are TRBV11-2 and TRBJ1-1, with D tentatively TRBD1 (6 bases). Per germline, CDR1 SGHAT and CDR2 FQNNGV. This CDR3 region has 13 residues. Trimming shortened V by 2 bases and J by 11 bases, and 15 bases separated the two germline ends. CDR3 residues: CASSLQGPTAAFF. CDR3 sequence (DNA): TGTGCCAGCAGCTTACAGGGGCCGACAGCGGCTTTCTTT.

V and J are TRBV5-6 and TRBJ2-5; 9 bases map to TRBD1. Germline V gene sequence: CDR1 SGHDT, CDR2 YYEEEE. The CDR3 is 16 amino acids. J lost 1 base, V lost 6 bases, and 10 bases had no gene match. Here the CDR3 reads CASISGTGNFQETQYF. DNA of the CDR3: TGTGCCAGCATATCCGGGACAGGGAATTTCCAAGAGACCCAGTACTTC.

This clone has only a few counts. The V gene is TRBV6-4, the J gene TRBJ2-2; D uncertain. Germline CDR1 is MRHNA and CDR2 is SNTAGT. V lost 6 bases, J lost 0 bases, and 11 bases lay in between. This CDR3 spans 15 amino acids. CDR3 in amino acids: CASRDGHSNTGELFF. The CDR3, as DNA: TGTGCCAGCAGAGATGGGCATTCGAACACCGGGGAGCTGTTTTTT.

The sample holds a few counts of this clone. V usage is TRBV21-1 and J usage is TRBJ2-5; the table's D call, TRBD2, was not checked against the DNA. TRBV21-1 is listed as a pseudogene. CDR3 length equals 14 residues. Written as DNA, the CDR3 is TGTGCCAGCAGCAAACGAACAGCTAGCGATGCGCAGTACTTC. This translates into CASSKRTASDAQYF.

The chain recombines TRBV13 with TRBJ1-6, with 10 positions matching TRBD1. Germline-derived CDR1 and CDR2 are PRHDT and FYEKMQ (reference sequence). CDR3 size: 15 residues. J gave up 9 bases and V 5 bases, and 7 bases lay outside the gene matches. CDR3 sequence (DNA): TGTGCCAGCAGCATCGGGACAGGGGAGGGTTCACCCCTCCACTTT. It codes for CASSIGTGEGSPLHF.

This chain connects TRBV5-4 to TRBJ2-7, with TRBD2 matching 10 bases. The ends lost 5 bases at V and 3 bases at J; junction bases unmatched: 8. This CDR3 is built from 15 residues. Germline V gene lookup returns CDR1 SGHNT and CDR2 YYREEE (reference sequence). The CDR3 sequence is CASRDGTSEYYEQYF. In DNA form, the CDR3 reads TGTGCCAGCAGGGACGGGACTAGCGAGTACTACGAGCAGTACTTC.

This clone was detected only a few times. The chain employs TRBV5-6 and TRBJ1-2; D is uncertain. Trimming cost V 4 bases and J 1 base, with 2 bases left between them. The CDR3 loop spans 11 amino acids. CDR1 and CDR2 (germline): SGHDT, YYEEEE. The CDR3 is CASSLNYGYTF. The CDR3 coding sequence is TGTGCCAGCAGCCTTAACTATGGCTACACCTTC.

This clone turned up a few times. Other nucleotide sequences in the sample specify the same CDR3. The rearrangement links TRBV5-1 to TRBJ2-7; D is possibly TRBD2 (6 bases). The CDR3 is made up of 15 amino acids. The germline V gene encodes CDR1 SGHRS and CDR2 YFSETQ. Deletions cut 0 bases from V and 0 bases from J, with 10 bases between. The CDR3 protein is CASSLGTGVSYEQYF. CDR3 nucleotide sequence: TGCGCCAGCAGCTTGGGGACGGGGGTCTCCTACGAGCAGTACTTC.

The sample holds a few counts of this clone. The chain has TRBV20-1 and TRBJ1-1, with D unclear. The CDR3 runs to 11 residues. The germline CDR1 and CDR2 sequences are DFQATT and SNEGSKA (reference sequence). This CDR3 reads CSIPMNTEAFF. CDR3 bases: TGCAGCATCCCAATGAACACTGAAGCTTTCTTT.

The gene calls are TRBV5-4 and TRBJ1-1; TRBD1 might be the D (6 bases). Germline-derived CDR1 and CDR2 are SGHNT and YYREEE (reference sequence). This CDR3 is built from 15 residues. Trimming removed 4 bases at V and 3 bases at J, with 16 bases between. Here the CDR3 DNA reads TGTGCCAGCAGCCCCCCCCAGGGGCAGGACACTGAAGCTTTCTTT. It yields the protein CASSPPQGQDTEAFF. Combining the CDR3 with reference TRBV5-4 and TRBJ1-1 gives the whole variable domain ETGVTQSPTHLIKTRGQQVTLRCSSQSGHNTVSWYQQALGQGPQFIFQYYREEENGRGNFPPRFSGLQFPNYSSELNVNALELDDSALYLCASSPPQGQDTEAFFGQGTRLTVV.

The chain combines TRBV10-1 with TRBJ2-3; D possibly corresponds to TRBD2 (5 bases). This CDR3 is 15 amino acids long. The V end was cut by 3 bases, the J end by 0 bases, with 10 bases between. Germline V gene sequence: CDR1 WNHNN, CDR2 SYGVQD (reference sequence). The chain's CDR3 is CASSDGIRSTDTQYF. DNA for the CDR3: TGCGCCAGCAGTGACGGGATCCGTAGCACAGATACGCAGTATTTT.

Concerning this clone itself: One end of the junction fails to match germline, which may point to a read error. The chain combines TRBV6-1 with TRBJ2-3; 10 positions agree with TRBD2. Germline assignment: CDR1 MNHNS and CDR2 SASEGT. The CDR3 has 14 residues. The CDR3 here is CASSEIGAGGSSRF. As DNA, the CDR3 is TGTGCCAGCAGTGAAATCGGAGCGGGAGGGTCTAGCCGTTTT.

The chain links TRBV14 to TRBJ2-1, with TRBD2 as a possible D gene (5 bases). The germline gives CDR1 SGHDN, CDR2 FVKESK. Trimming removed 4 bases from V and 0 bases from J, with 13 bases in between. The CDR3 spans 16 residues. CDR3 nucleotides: TGTGCCAGCAGCCCGAACAGCGGAAGCTCCTACAATGAGCAGTTCTTC. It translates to CASSPNSGSSYNEQFF.

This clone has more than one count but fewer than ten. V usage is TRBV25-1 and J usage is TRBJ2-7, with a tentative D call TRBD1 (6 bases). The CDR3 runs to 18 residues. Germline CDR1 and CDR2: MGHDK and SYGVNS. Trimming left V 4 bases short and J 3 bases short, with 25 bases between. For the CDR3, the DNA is TGTGCCAGCAGTGGGTTGGGACACCTCCAAACGTCGTACTACGAGCAGTACTTC. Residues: CASSGLGHLQTSYYEQYF.

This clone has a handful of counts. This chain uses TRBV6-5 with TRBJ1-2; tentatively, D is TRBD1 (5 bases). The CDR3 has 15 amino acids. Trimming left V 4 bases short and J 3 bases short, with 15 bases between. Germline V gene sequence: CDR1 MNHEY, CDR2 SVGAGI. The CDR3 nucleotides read TGTGCCAGCAGTTTAGGGGACTCCTTAGACTATGGCTACACCTTC. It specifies CASSLGDSLDYGYTF.

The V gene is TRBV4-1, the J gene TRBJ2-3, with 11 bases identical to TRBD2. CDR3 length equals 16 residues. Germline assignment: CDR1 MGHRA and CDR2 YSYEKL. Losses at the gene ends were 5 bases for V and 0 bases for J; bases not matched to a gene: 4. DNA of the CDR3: TGCGCCAGCAGCTCCCGGACTAGCGGGAGCACAGATACGCAGTATTTT. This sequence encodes CASSSRTSGSTDTQYF.

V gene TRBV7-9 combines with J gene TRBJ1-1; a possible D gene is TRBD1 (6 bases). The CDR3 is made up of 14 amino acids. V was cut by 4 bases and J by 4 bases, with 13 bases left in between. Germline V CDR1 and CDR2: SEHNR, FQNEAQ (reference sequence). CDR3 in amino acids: CASSSQDSGTEAFF. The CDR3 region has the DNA TGTGCCAGCAGCTCCCAGGACAGTGGCACTGAAGCTTTCTTT.